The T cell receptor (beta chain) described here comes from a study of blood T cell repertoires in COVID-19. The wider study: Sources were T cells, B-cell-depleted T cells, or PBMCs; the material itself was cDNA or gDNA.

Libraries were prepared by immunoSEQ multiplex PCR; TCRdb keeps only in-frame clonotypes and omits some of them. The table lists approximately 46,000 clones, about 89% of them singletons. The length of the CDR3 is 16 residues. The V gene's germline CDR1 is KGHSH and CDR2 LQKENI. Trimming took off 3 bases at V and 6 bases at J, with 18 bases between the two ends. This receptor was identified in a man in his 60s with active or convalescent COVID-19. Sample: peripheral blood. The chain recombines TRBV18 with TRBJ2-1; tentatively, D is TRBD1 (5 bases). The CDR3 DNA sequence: TGTGCCAGCTCACCTTATACTTCGAGGACACGCAATGAGCAGTTCTTC. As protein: CASSPYTSRTRNEQFF.